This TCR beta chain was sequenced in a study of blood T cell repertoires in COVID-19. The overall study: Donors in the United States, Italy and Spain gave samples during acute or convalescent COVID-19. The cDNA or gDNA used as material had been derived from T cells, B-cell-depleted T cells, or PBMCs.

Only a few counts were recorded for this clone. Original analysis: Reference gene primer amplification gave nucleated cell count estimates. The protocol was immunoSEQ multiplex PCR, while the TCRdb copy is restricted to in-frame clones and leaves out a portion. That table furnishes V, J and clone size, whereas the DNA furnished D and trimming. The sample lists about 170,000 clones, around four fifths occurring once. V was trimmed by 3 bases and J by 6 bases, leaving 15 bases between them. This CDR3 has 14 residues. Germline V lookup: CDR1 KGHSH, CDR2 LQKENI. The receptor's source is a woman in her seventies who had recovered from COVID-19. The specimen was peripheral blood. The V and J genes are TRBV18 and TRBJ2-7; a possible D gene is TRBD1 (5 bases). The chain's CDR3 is CASSPARVSREQYF. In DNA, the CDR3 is TGTGCCAGCTCACCGGCCAGGGTGAGCCGCGAGCAGTACTTC.